This T cell receptor (beta chain) is from a study of blood T cell repertoires in COVID-19 (dated by TCRdb to the early 2020s). About the study as a whole: Samples from collaborators originated in the United States, Italy and Spain and spanned both the acute and convalescent phases of COVID-19. The prospective study material was composed of cDNA or gDNA derived from T cells, B-cell-depleted T cells, or PBMCs. Deeply sampled blood TCRbeta repertoires from subjects exposed to, actively infected with, or recovered from COVID-19 were included in the dataset. The repertoires were released in a freely available public database meant as a resource for research on the immune response to SARS-CoV-2. The samples were drawn from the first 160 participants of the ongoing ImmuneRACE study and from 950 to 1,500 subjects provided by 6 global collaborators. The sample metadata nearly always contained a de-identified subject ID, COVID-19 status, age in years and sex. HLA class I and class II types, where available, came from metadata supplied by the sample provider rather than from assay-based typing.

TCRbeta CDR3 regions were amplified from genomic DNA using the immunoSEQ Assay, a bias-controlled multiplex PCR. On the authors' methods: Within the assay, amplification of reference gene primers was used to estimate how many nucleated cells each sample contained. To quantify the absolute abundance of each unique TCRbeta CDR3 rearrangement, sequence reads were collapsed and filtered. Productive Simpson clonality was computed per sample as the square root of Simpson's diversity index over productive rearrangements. Held by TCRdb, this immuneACCESS table contains in-frame sequences only and omits some clones. Under half of the omission traces to an unresolved V gene where checked; the cause of the rest is unknown. The V and J calls and clone size come from that table; D and trimming were worked out from the DNA. In all, the sample holds fewer than 700,000 clones, and 85% to 90% of those were seen once. Of the sample, less than 9% is held by the ten largest clones.

In Seattle, one collaborating source enrolled patients while the infection was active and tracked those patients longitudinally over the course of disease. The collaborating institutions used their own protocols to collect whole blood in K2EDTA tubes. For TCRbeta analysis, collaborator samples were shipped as frozen whole blood, as isolated PBMCs, or as DNA extracted from either sample type. To note about this clone: The antigen this receptor binds is unknown. Per-nucleotide qualities are absent, and no much larger clonotype sits a single base away.

The full study reports these points: How much clinical and demographic metadata was included differed by source and by participant, and the metadata was provided uncurated.

Sequenced material: peripheral blood. This clonotype originated in a woman between 45 and 60 years old with COVID-19, enrolled during active disease.

The DNA sequence is given as TGCGCCAGCAGCCAAGAATCCGGGACAGGGATTGGCTACACCTTC. Protein translation: CASSQESGTGIGYTF. The V and J segments used are TRBV4-1 and TRBJ1-2, with 9 bases matching TRBD1. Reading from cysteine to phenylalanine, the CDR3 counts 15 amino acids. Of all the DNA, just the CDR3 is kept, 45 bases in frame from base 1. CDR1 and CDR2 are read off the germline V gene as MGHRA and YSYEKL. Clipping removes 0 bases from V and 7 bases from J, with 6 as the unmatched junction base count.